The 29 T cell receptor beta chains below were found in one sample sequenced in a study of blood T cells in healthy people across ages. Then a second PCR, running about 6 to 11 cycles, was carried out with a sample-barcoded 5' primer and a J-beta primer mix. TCRdb redid the calling of the 5' RACE reads with MiXCR, one entry per CDR3 protein. The sample records 800,000 or so distinct CDR3 sequences, around 45% being singletons. Input material: blood. The receptors shown here come from a man aged 80 or over in good health.

This clonotype occurred a few times. This chain uses TRBV27 with TRBJ2-1, with a tentative D call TRBD2 (7 bases). This CDR3 comprises 16 residues. Per the germline V gene, CDR1 is MNHEY and CDR2 is SMNVEV (reference sequence). Trimming pared 4 bases from V and 7 bases from J, leaving 20 bases between. The CDR3 spells CASSWLAGGLNNEQFF. In nucleotides, the CDR3 is TGTGCCAGCAGTTGGCTGGCCGGGGGGCTTAATAATGAGCAGTTCTTC.

In its sample, this clonotype was seen once. The chain recombines TRBV6-1 with TRBJ1-4; 11 bases map to TRBD1. This CDR3 contains 18 residues. Germline V lookup: CDR1 MNHNS, CDR2 SASEGT. The V segment lost 5 bases and the J segment 8 bases; nucleotides outside the gene matches: 16. The CDR3 DNA sequence: TGTGCCAGCAGTCAATTATTCGGGACAGGGGGATCGGAGGAAAAACTGTTTTTT. Translation gives CASSQLFGTGGSEEKLFF.

The V call is TRBV5-1, the J call TRBJ2-3; D remains unclear. V lost 0 bases and J lost 2, with 13 bases in between. This CDR3 has 16 residues. The V gene's germline CDR1 is SGHRS and CDR2 YFSETQ. CDR3 in DNA: TGCGCCAGCAGCTTGGCCGTGGTAGCAAACACAGATACGCAGTATTTT. The encoded protein is CASSLAVVANTDTQYF.

Only a few counts were recorded for this clonotype. J is TRBJ2-7 and V is TRBV20-1, with 9 bases that match TRBD2. V lost 5 bases, J lost 7 bases, and 18 bases stayed unmatched. The CDR3 covers 16 residues. Germline-derived CDR1 and CDR2 are DFQATT and SNEGSKA (reference sequence). CDR3 nucleotides: TGCAGTGCTCCCGGGAGCAAGGCGGGGGGGCAGTATGAGCAGTACTTC. Its translation is CSAPGSKAGGQYEQYF.

The V gene is TRBV29-1, the J gene TRBJ2-1, with 11 bases matching TRBD2. The V and J ends lost 4 bases and 10 bases, in that order; junction bases with no gene match: 6. The CDR3 covers 13 residues. Germline values: CDR1 SQVTM, CDR2 ANQGSEA. Here the CDR3 reads CSVALTSGMEQFF. CDR3 nucleotide sequence: TGCAGCGTTGCATTGACTAGCGGGATGGAGCAGTTCTTC.

The rearrangement joins TRBV7-2 to TRBJ1-1; D is uncertain. V was pared by 6 bases and J by 0 bases, with 17 bases between. Germline CDR1 SGHTA, CDR2 FQGNSA. The CDR3 contains 16 residues. The CDR3 region is CASRRPRRPLNTEAFF. In DNA, the CDR3 is TGTGCCAGCAGACGACCCAGGAGGCCATTGAACACTGAAGCTTTCTTT.

In the case of this clonotype: Germline and junction disagree at one end, which may indicate a read error. The chain uses TRBV13 and TRBJ2-7; the match to TRBD1 covers 9 bases. CDR1 PRHDT and CDR2 FYEKMQ come from the germline V gene (reference sequence). CDR3 length: 14 amino acids. CDR3 in DNA: TGTACCAGCAGCTCGGACAGGGGCCGCTACGAGCAGTACTTC. This translates into CTSSSDRGRYEQYF.

This clonotype showed up just a few times. The chain joins TRBV4-2 to TRBJ2-5; weak D call: TRBD2 (6 bases). The CDR3 extends over 14 amino acids. V shed 5 bases and J shed 5 bases, with 15 bases lying between them. Germline loops: CDR1 LGHNA, CDR2 YNFKEQ. DNA of the CDR3: TGTGCCAGCAGCAAAGGAGGGTCCCCGGAGACCCAGTACTTC. Amino acid sequence: CASSKGGSPETQYF.

In the case of this clonotype: This sequence may be a read error, since a much larger clone differs from it by one base. The chain uses TRBV4-2 and TRBJ2-7; tentative D call: TRBD2 (8 bases). This CDR3 spans 19 amino acids. Germline values: CDR1 LGHNA, CDR2 YNFKEQ. V lost 0 bases to trimming and J lost 4 bases, with 25 bases between them. CDR3 DNA sequence: TGTGCCAGCAGCCAAGAGACAGGGCCGTTTGGCGGGAGGACGTACGAGCAGTACTTC. Translated, it gives CASSQETGPFGGRTYEQYF.

This sequence joins TRBV6-1 and TRBJ2-6, with 7 positions matching TRBD1. The CDR3 totals 17 residues. Germline CDR1 reads MNHNS; CDR2 reads SASEGT. Trimming took 5 bases from V and 1 from J; bases not matched to a gene: 8. CDR3 bases: TGTGCCAGCAGTCCCAGGCTGACAGGGTCTGGGGCCAACGTCCTGACTTTC. Translated, it gives CASSPRLTGSGANVLTF.

This clonotype turned up a few times. The V and J genes are TRBV28 and TRBJ1-5; D is ambiguous. The CDR3 extends over 14 amino acids. CDR1 and CDR2 from the germline V gene are MDHEN and SYDVKM. V was pared by 3 bases and J by 0 bases, with 6 bases between. CDR3 protein: CASSLEDSNQPQHF. The CDR3 nucleotides are TGTGCCAGCAGTTTGGAGGATAGCAATCAGCCCCAGCATTTT.

This clonotype was seen a handful of times. The chain is built from TRBV2 and TRBJ2-1, with 8 bases matching TRBD2. J was trimmed by 5 bases and V by 5 bases; bases with no gene match: 11. Germline V gene lookup returns CDR1 SNHLY and CDR2 FYNNEI. The CDR3 loop spans 16 amino acids. The CDR3 loop is CASSRSQLAANNEQFF. CDR3 DNA: TGTGCCAGCAGTCGCAGCCAACTAGCGGCTAACAATGAGCAGTTCTTC.

The J gene is TRBJ1-5, the V gene TRBV10-3; D remains ambiguous. There are 13 residues in the CDR3. From germline, CDR1 is ENHRY and CDR2 SYGVKD. Deletions cut 3 bases from V and 1 base from J, with 4 bases between. The CDR3 is CAISEESNQPQHF. CDR3 sequence (DNA): TGTGCCATCAGTGAAGAAAGCAATCAGCCCCAGCATTTT.

In DNA, the CDR3 is TGTGCCAGCAGTTTATATACTAGCGGGGGGAACAATGAGCAGTTCTTC. Its translation is CASSLYTSGGNNEQFF. The genes are TRBV2 and TRBJ2-1, with 12 nucleotides matching TRBD2. Trimming at V came to 5 bases and at J to 5 bases, leaving 7 bases not matched to a gene. The CDR3 extends over 16 amino acids. The germline gives CDR1 SNHLY, CDR2 FYNNEI.

In this sample, this clonotype turned up many times. The J gene is TRBJ2-1, the V gene TRBV7-2; 10 positions match TRBD2. The germline V gene encodes CDR1 SGHTA and CDR2 FQGNSA. The CDR3 is 16 residues long. V lost 5 bases to trimming and J lost 4 bases; unmatched junction nucleotides: 8. CDR3 nucleotides: TGTGCCAGCAGCCAGGGACTAGCGAGTCGTTACAATGAGCAGTTCTTC. Translated, it gives CASSQGLASRYNEQFF.

This clonotype has just a few counts. The gene calls are TRBV14 and TRBJ2-7; unclear D gene. The V end lost 2 bases, the J end lost 0 bases, and 8 bases lay between the germline ends. The CDR3 sequence is 14 residues long. Looked up from germline, CDR1 is SGHDN and CDR2 is FVKESK. CDR3 in amino acids: CASSQSSNSYEQYF. In nucleotides, the CDR3 is TGTGCCAGCAGCCAAAGCAGTAACTCCTACGAGCAGTACTTC.

This clonotype was seen only a few times. The V and J genes are TRBV9 and TRBJ2-7; 14 bases map to TRBD2. This CDR3 spans 16 amino acids. V was clipped by 2 bases and J by 5 bases; unmatched bases: 6. Germline-derived CDR1 and CDR2 are SGDLS and YYNGEE. The CDR3 DNA sequence: TGTGCCAGCAGCGTCGGGACTAGCGGGAGAGCCAACGAGCAGTACTTC. Protein: CASSVGTSGRANEQYF.

This chain joins TRBV5-1 and TRBJ2-3; maybe TRBD2 (7 bases). The CDR3 spans 21 residues. The germline gives CDR1 SGHRS, CDR2 YFSETQ. V lost 3 bases to trimming and J lost 2 bases, with 31 bases between them. The CDR3 loop is CASSSSRGGGLLSTVTDTQYF. As DNA, the CDR3 is TGCGCCAGCAGCTCATCTAGGGGGGGAGGGCTCCTCTCCACCGTCACAGATACGCAGTATTTT.

The gene calls are TRBV6-1 and TRBJ2-5; TRBD2 matches 10 bases. The length of the CDR3 is 16 residues. Germline-derived CDR1 and CDR2 are MNHNS and SASEGT. Trimming cost V 5 bases and J 0 bases; bases outside gene matches: 6. CDR3 in DNA: TGTGCCAGCAGTAGGACTAGCGGAAAATACCAAGAGACCCAGTACTTC. It codes for CASSRTSGKYQETQYF.

This clonotype appeared once. V and J are TRBV27 and TRBJ2-5; D uncertain. From germline, CDR1 is MNHEY and CDR2 SMNVEV (reference sequence). V gave up 3 bases and J gave up 0 bases, with 5 bases separating them. The CDR3 is 13 amino acids. CDR3 bases: TGTGCCAGCAGTTTCGCCTACCAAGAGACCCAGTACTTC. This gives the protein CASSFAYQETQYF.

The DNA for the CDR3 is TGCAGTGCTAGAGGGGGGGGCGAAGGGACCCAGTACTTC. Protein: CSARGGGEGTQYF. The chain links TRBV20-1 to TRBJ2-5, with a tentative D call TRBD2 (7 bases). This CDR3 has 13 amino acids. V was trimmed by 1 base and J by 7 bases, leaving 13 bases between them. CDR1 and CDR2 (germline): DFQATT, SNEGSKA (reference sequence).

V gene TRBV20-1 combines with J gene TRBJ1-1; D unclear. The CDR3 length is 10 residues. V lost 7 bases to trimming and J lost 5 bases, with 8 bases between them. Germline CDR1 and CDR2: DFQATT and SNEGSKA (reference sequence). CDR3: CSVRGTEAFF. The CDR3 region has the DNA TGCAGTGTCAGAGGAACTGAAGCTTTCTTT.

This clonotype was seen only a few times. V and J are TRBV7-2 and TRBJ2-5; no reliable D call. CDR1 is SGHTA, CDR2 FQGNSA, per germline. This CDR3 region has 13 residues. V was trimmed by 2 bases and J by 2 bases, leaving 6 bases between them. The CDR3 loop is CASSLQDQETQYF. The CDR3 nucleotides read TGTGCCAGCAGCTTACAAGATCAAGAGACCCAGTACTTC.

This rearrangement joins TRBV7-9 to TRBJ2-5, with D tentatively TRBD1 (5 bases). V dropped 3 bases and J dropped 11 bases, with 19 bases sitting between them. The germline gives CDR1 SEHNR, CDR2 FQNEAQ (reference sequence). The CDR3 has 14 residues. CDR3 coding DNA: TGTGCCAGCAGCTTTCAGGGAACGTTAAATGAGCAGTACTTC. It is translated as CASSFQGTLNEQYF.

The chain uses TRBV25-1 and TRBJ1-1; D is unclear. This CDR3 has 14 amino acids. V lost 1 base and J 6 bases, leaving 12 bases between the germline ends. Germline loops: CDR1 MGHDK, CDR2 SYGVNS. The CDR3 loop is CASSEWGGYAEAFF. The CDR3 nucleotides read TGTGCCAGCAGTGAATGGGGAGGGTACGCTGAAGCTTTCTTT.

The chain couples TRBV6-2 or TRBV6-3 to TRBJ1-1; D possibly corresponds to TRBD1 (5 bases). Germline loops: CDR1 MNHEY, CDR2 SVGEGT. Trimming cost V 2 bases and J 10 bases, with 14 bases left between them. The CDR3 runs to 13 residues. This CDR3 reads CASSYRAGDRAFF. CDR3 nucleotide sequence: TGTGCCAGCAGTTACCGCGCGGGGGACCGAGCTTTCTTT.

This clonotype was seen ten or more times. The chain links TRBV2 to TRBJ2-1; TRBD2 is a possible D gene (6 bases). The CDR3 loop spans 12 amino acids. V lost 2 bases and J lost 7, with 6 bases in between. The germline gives CDR1 SNHLY, CDR2 FYNNEI. The CDR3: CASSERGNEQFF. CDR3 DNA sequence: TGTGCCAGCAGTGAACGGGGGAATGAGCAGTTCTTC.

About this clonotype: The junction does not match germline at one end; this may be a read error. The chain couples TRBV14 to TRBJ2-3, with D hard to call. CDR3 length equals 12 residues. CDR1 is SGHDN, CDR2 FVKESK, per germline. CDR3 sequence: CASGQDRNTQYF. The CDR3 DNA reads as TGTGCCAGCGGCCAAGATCGGAATACGCAGTATTTT.

Regarding this clonotype: A clone one base away is much larger, so this may be a read error. V is TRBV9 and J is TRBJ1-2; D might be TRBD1 (5 bases). The CDR3 is 15 amino acids. Germline V gene data show CDR1 as SGDLS and CDR2 as YYNGEE. For the CDR3, the DNA is TGTACCAGCAGCGCCCAACCAGGGTATGGGAATGGCTACACCTTC. Protein product: CTSSAQPGYGNGYTF.